This paragraph reports one TCR beta chain. Generated by immunoSEQ multiplex PCR, the TCRdb table keeps only in-frame clones and is missing some. The table includes some 450,000 clones, roughly four fifths detected once. The data are from a study of shared clonotypes between healthy human individuals. The CDR3 covers 13 residues. Germline V gives CDR1 SGHTA, CDR2 FQGNSA. V lost 5 bases, J lost 8 bases, and 14 bases lay in between. The receptor's source is a woman aged 40 to 50 in good health. Some clones in this sample may be carry-over from other donors' samples. V and J are TRBV7-2 and TRBJ2-3; perhaps TRBD2 as D (6 bases). The specimen sequenced was PBMCs. The CDR3 here is CASSPGGRGTQYF. CDR3 bases: TGTGCCAGCAGCCCCGGGGGTAGGGGTACGCAGTATTTT.